A single sample gave rise to the 31 T cell receptor beta chains below, sequenced in a study of shared T cell receptors in the human thymus. The assay was immunoSEQ multiplex PCR, and TCRdb's table has in-frame clones only and misses some. The repertoire holds hundreds of thousands of clones, roughly 86% seen once, with 0.0094% in the top ten. This same sample was also part of a study on human thymus T cells.

The source material was thymocytes. These receptors originate from a boy less than two years old with a congenital heart defect.

This clone was recorded only once. The chain is built from TRBV14 and TRBJ2-1; 10 bases line up with TRBD2. Germline CDR1 and CDR2: SGHDN and FVKESK. Trimming removed 4 bases from V and 3 bases from J; junction bases left unmatched: 18. CDR3 length: 20 residues. CDR3 region: CASSPRVQRRSGGGYNEQFF. The CDR3 coding sequence is TGTGCCAGCAGCCCAAGGGTCCAGAGGAGAAGCGGGGGGGGCTACAATGAGCAGTTCTTC.

There are a few counts of this clone. The CDR3 coding sequence is TGTGCCAGCAGCCGCACTAGGGCGGAGTCAGAGACCCAGTACTTC. Translation: CASSRTRAESETQYF. The gene calls are TRBV4-2 and TRBJ2-5; TRBD2 might be the D (5 bases). V was shortened by 4 bases and J by 4 bases, with 16 bases between the two germline ends. The CDR3 length is 15 residues. Germline V gene data show CDR1 as LGHNA and CDR2 as YNFKEQ.

The chain carries TRBV27 and TRBJ1-1; D uncertain. Trimming took 4 bases from V and 8 from J, leaving 8 bases between them. The CDR3 contains 11 residues. In germline, CDR1 is MNHEY, CDR2 SMNVEV (reference sequence). The CDR3 DNA reads TGTGCCAGCAGTTCGACCAGGGAAGCTTTCTTT. Amino acid sequence: CASSSTREAFF.

The chain is built from TRBV28 and TRBJ2-4; perhaps TRBD2 as D (5 bases). The germline V gene encodes CDR1 MDHEN and CDR2 SYDVKM. The CDR3 runs to 14 residues. Trimming shortened V by 6 bases and J by 0 bases, and 9 bases separated the two germline ends. The CDR3 sequence: CASRTGIAKNIQYF. DNA for the CDR3: TGTGCCAGCAGAACCGGGATAGCCAAAAACATTCAGTACTTC.

In regard to this clone: The germline gene is not matched at one end of the junction; a read error may be the cause. V and J are TRBV4-3 and TRBJ1-1; 7 bases fit TRBD1. The CDR3 loop spans 16 amino acids. Germline lookup yields CDR1 LGHNA and CDR2 YSLEER. CDR3 residues: CASSQAGQEMNTEVFF. CDR3 nucleotides: TGCGCCAGCAGCCAAGCTGGACAGGAAATGAACACTGAAGTTTTCTTT.

The rearrangement uses TRBV18 and TRBJ2-1, with 12 bases fitting TRBD2. Germline V gene lookup returns CDR1 KGHSH and CDR2 LQKENI. The CDR3 covers 13 residues. Trimming took 3 bases from V and 9 from J; bases not matched to a gene: 0. The CDR3 loop is CASSPTSGSEQFF. The CDR3 DNA sequence: TGTGCCAGCTCACCGACTAGCGGGAGTGAGCAGTTCTTC.

The chain joins TRBV27 to TRBJ2-7; TRBD1 matches at 11 bases. Germline-derived CDR1 and CDR2 are MNHEY and SMNVEV (reference sequence). The CDR3 consists of 12 residues. V shed 11 bases, J shed 5 bases, and the junction held 5 bases outside the gene matches. The CDR3 bases are TGTGCCGGACAGGGGGCGTTGAACGAGCAGTACTTC. This sequence encodes CAGQGALNEQYF.

This chain connects TRBV19 to TRBJ1-2, with TRBD1 matching over 8 bases. Looked up from germline, CDR1 is LNHDA and CDR2 is SQIVND (reference sequence). There are 17 residues in the CDR3. V was clipped by 9 bases and J by 4 bases; unmatched bases: 19. CDR3 amino acids: CASNSGTGFTQLYGYTF. In DNA, the CDR3 is TGTGCCAGCAACTCTGGGACAGGTTTTACCCAACTCTATGGCTACACCTTC.

This chain uses TRBV2 with TRBJ1-3; tentatively, D is TRBD1 (6 bases). The CDR3 sequence is 15 residues long. Germline lookup yields CDR1 SNHLY and CDR2 FYNNEI. The V end lost 5 bases, the J end lost 4 bases, and 15 bases lay between the germline ends. DNA of the CDR3: TGTGCCAGCAGTAGTACAGGGTGGCACGGAAACACCATATATTTT. Its protein product is CASSSTGWHGNTIYF.

This chain joins TRBV6-6 and TRBJ1-5, with D perhaps TRBD1 (5 bases). Germline lookup yields CDR1 MNHNY and CDR2 SVGAGI (reference sequence). V was shortened by 2 bases and J by 0 bases, with 11 bases between the two germline ends. This CDR3 comprises 16 residues. DNA of the CDR3: TGTGCCAGCAGTTACAAGGGGTACGGTAGCAATCAGCCCCAGCATTTT. It specifies CASSYKGYGSNQPQHF.

The chain links TRBV15 to TRBJ1-5; D remains unclear. Germline lookup yields CDR1 LNHNV and CDR2 YYDKDF (reference sequence). CDR3 length equals 17 residues. Trimming took off 5 bases at V and 2 bases at J, with 19 bases between the two ends. CDR3 sequence: CATSPLGPTYGNQPQHF. Here the CDR3 DNA reads TGTGCCACCAGCCCTCTAGGTCCTACATACGGCAATCAGCCCCAGCATTTT.

J is TRBJ2-7 and V is TRBV6-5; a possible D gene is TRBD2 (7 bases). Per germline, CDR1 MNHEY and CDR2 SVGAGI. The V and J ends lost 2 bases and 7 bases respectively, with 12 bases between them. This CDR3 has 13 amino acids. CDR3 in DNA: TGTGCCAGCAGTTACCCGGGGGGCGGGGAGCAGTACTTC. It translates to CASSYPGGGEQYF.

The chain couples TRBV5-1 to TRBJ2-1, with 10 nucleotides matching TRBD2. The V segment lost 2 bases and the J segment 5 bases; nucleotides outside the gene matches: 4. The CDR3 loop spans 15 amino acids. From germline, CDR1 is SGHRS and CDR2 YFSETQ. CDR3 loop: CASSLAGGFDNEQFF. In DNA form, the CDR3 reads TGCGCCAGCAGCTTAGCGGGGGGGTTCGACAATGAGCAGTTCTTC.

This chain joins TRBV30 and TRBJ1-2, with D maybe TRBD1 (6 bases). Germline CDR1 GTSNPN, CDR2 SVGIG (reference sequence). The CDR3 totals 14 residues. V dropped 3 bases and J dropped 4 bases, with 15 bases sitting between them. DNA for the CDR3: TGTGCCTGGAGCTCGGGGGGGCGCGTCTATGGCTACACCTTC. It translates to CAWSSGGRVYGYTF.

This chain links TRBV15 with TRBJ2-3; 10 nucleotides line up with TRBD2. CDR3 length equals 15 residues. The germline V gene has CDR1 LNHNV and CDR2 YYDKDF (reference sequence). The V segment lost 7 bases and the J segment 2 bases; nucleotides outside the gene matches: 6. CDR3 sequence: CATTPLAGITDTQYF. The DNA of the CDR3 is TGTGCCACCACCCCACTAGCGGGGATCACAGATACGCAGTATTTT.

This clone was found once. This chain uses TRBV5-1 with TRBJ1-4; D not certain. This CDR3 has 15 amino acids. In germline, CDR1 is SGHRS, CDR2 YFSETQ. V lost 0 bases and J lost 4, with 10 bases in between. The CDR3 loop is CASSLEGEFNEKLFF. DNA of the CDR3: TGCGCCAGCAGCTTGGAAGGAGAGTTTAATGAAAAACTGTTTTTT.

This clone was seen a handful of times. J is TRBJ1-5 and V is TRBV19; 8 nucleotides agree with TRBD1. Germline assignment: CDR1 LNHDA and CDR2 SQIVND (reference sequence). Trimming at V came to 7 bases and at J to 7 bases, leaving 12 bases not matched to a gene. The CDR3 has 15 residues. The CDR3 here is CASIGAGGARQPQHF. CDR3 in DNA: TGTGCCAGTATAGGGGCAGGGGGCGCGAGACAGCCCCAGCATTTT.

CDR3 DNA sequence: TGTGCCAGCAGCTTAGCGCTGGGGGAGGAAAGGACTGAAGCTTTCTTT. Translating gives CASSLALGEERTEAFF. This rearrangement joins TRBV7-2 to TRBJ1-1; a possible D gene is TRBD1 (5 bases). Trimming left V 0 bases short and J 5 bases short, with 16 bases between. The CDR3 contains 16 residues. Germline values: CDR1 SGHTA, CDR2 FQGNSA.

The rearrangement links TRBV6-5 to TRBJ2-1; maybe TRBD1 (5 bases). From germline, CDR1 is MNHEY and CDR2 SVGAGI. This CDR3 has 15 residues. The V gene lost 2 bases and the J gene lost 2 bases, with 10 bases spanning the gap. The CDR3 nucleotides are TGTGCCAGCAGTTACGACAGCCCAGCCTACAATGAGCAGTTCTTC. The encoded protein is CASSYDSPAYNEQFF.

V usage is TRBV6-5 and J usage is TRBJ2-2; perhaps TRBD2 as D (7 bases). Trimming shortened V by 7 bases and J by 7 bases, and 19 bases separated the two germline ends. The germline CDR1 and CDR2 sequences are MNHEY and SVGAGI. There are 15 residues in the CDR3. CDR3 protein: CASTPDGGQDGELFF. CDR3 in DNA: TGTGCCAGCACCCCTGACGGGGGGCAAGACGGGGAGCTGTTTTTT.

V is TRBV5-4 and J is TRBJ2-7, with a tentative D call TRBD1 (6 bases). CDR1 SGHNT and CDR2 YYREEE come from the germline V gene (reference sequence). V was shortened by 2 bases and J by 6 bases, with 24 bases between the two germline ends. The length of the CDR3 is 17 residues. CDR3 region: CASSFVSGTTPPGEQYF. The CDR3 nucleotides read TGTGCCAGCAGCTTTGTGTCAGGGACAACCCCTCCCGGCGAGCAGTACTTC.

V gene TRBV9 combines with J gene TRBJ2-1; 8 nucleotides align to TRBD2. The germline CDR1 and CDR2 sequences are SGDLS and YYNGEE. The CDR3 totals 15 residues. The V segment lost 4 bases and the J segment 1 base; nucleotides outside the gene matches: 4. The CDR3 DNA reads as TGTGCCAGCAGCCAGCGGGGGATTTCCTACAATGAGCAGTTCTTC. Its protein is CASSQRGISYNEQFF.

The chain links TRBV28 to TRBJ2-3; TRBD2 aligns across 9 bases. V shed 6 bases, J shed 4 bases, and the junction held 5 bases outside the gene matches. Germline CDR1 MDHEN, CDR2 SYDVKM. This CDR3 spans 14 amino acids. CDR3 DNA sequence: TGTGCCAGCAGGGCTAGCGGGAATGCAGATACGCAGTATTTT. Encoded protein: CASRASGNADTQYF.

The V call is TRBV19, the J call TRBJ2-5, with 12 positions matching TRBD1. The CDR3 loop spans 16 amino acids. J was trimmed by 4 bases and V by 6 bases; bases with no gene match: 9. Germline-derived CDR1 and CDR2 are LNHDA and SQIVND (reference sequence). The CDR3 DNA sequence: TGTGCCAGTAGGGACACCGGGACAGGGGGCCGAGAGACCCAGTACTTC. It encodes CASRDTGTGGRETQYF.

J is TRBJ2-1 and V is TRBV5-1; 14 bases match TRBD2. After removal of 4 bases from V and 9 bases from J, the junction contained 9 bases not matched to a gene. The germline gives CDR1 SGHRS, CDR2 YFSETQ. This CDR3 is built from 16 residues. CDR3 loop: CASSAQTSGGAGEQFF. CDR3 in DNA: TGCGCCAGCAGCGCCCAGACTAGCGGGGGGGCTGGTGAGCAGTTCTTC.

The V gene is TRBV4-1, the J gene TRBJ1-1; D gene unclear. Trimming removed 5 bases from V and 0 bases from J, with 16 bases in between. Germline V gene sequence: CDR1 MGHRA, CDR2 YSYEKL. The CDR3 is 16 amino acids. In DNA form, the CDR3 reads TGCGCCAGCAGCAGCCAACTTCCCACTATGAACACTGAAGCTTTCTTT. This encodes CASSSQLPTMNTEAFF.

The chain joins TRBV6-5 to TRBJ2-7; D is possibly TRBD1 (6 bases). Looked up from germline, CDR1 is MNHEY and CDR2 is SVGAGI. V shed 2 bases and J shed 1 base, with 15 bases lying between them. The CDR3 loop spans 16 amino acids. This chain's CDR3 is CASSYVNRASSYEQYF. For the CDR3, the DNA is TGTGCCAGCAGTTACGTCAACAGGGCTTCTTCCTACGAGCAGTACTTC.

The rearrangement links TRBV4-2 to TRBJ1-1; no clear D. The CDR3 is made up of 13 amino acids. With 2 bases removed from V and 5 bases from J, the gap between germline ends came to 9 bases. Germline CDR1 reads LGHNA; CDR2 reads YNFKEQ. The CDR3: CASSQRLYTEAFF. The CDR3 nucleotides read TGTGCCAGCAGCCAACGTCTCTATACTGAAGCTTTCTTT.

The V and J genes are TRBV28 and TRBJ1-1, with 10 bases lining up with TRBD1. Germline V gives CDR1 MDHEN, CDR2 SYDVKM. The V gene end was trimmed by 7 bases and the J gene end by 5 bases; junction bases not matched to a gene: 10. This CDR3 has 15 amino acids. The CDR3 sequence is CASNPGQGRSTEAFF. CDR3 coding DNA: TGTGCCAGCAACCCGGGACAGGGGAGGAGTACTGAAGCTTTCTTT.

The chain links TRBV7-9 to TRBJ1-1; weak D call: TRBD1 (6 bases). Germline CDR1 reads SEHNR; CDR2 reads FQNEAQ (reference sequence). The CDR3 length is 14 residues. V gave up 5 bases and J gave up 1 base, with 11 bases separating them. This chain's CDR3 is CASSQGQWNTEAFF. CDR3 nucleotides: TGTGCCAGCAGCCAGGGACAATGGAACACTGAAGCTTTCTTT.

The DNA of the CDR3 is TGTGCTAGTGGTTTTGTGGGCGGTCCTAGCGGGAGTCTAAGCACAGATACGCAGTATTTT. Its protein is CASGFVGGPSGSLSTDTQYF. This sequence joins TRBV12-5 and TRBJ2-3, with 10 bases fitting TRBD2. Germline V gene lookup returns CDR1 LGHNT and CDR2 FRNRAP. Trimming took 3 bases from V and 0 from J; bases not matched to a gene: 15. The CDR3 runs to 20 residues.